Following are 30 T cell receptor beta chains from one sample sequenced in a study of STAT5B mutations in CD4+ large granular lymphocyte leukemia. The data were produced by immunoSEQ multiplex PCR, yet TCRdb's version contains in-frame clones alone and is incomplete. Among approximately 30,000 clones listed, 81% were seen once. Sequences were obtained from CD4+ T cells from blood buffy coats. These receptors all stem from a human donor in good health.

This chain joins TRBV13 and TRBJ1-1; 8 nucleotides agree with TRBD1. V trimming: 2 bases; J trimming: 8 bases; junction bases outside the gene matches: 13. The germline V gene encodes CDR1 PRHDT and CDR2 FYEKMQ (reference sequence). This CDR3 has 16 amino acids. CDR3 DNA: TGTGCCAGCAGCTTAAGACGCGGTGCAGGGGGCTTCGAAGCTTTCTTT. Encoded protein: CASSLRRGAGGFEAFF.

The chain couples TRBV29-1 to TRBJ2-5; D unresolved. V was pared by 5 bases and J by 4 bases, with 14 bases between. Germline V gene data show CDR1 as SQVTM and CDR2 as ANQGSEA. The CDR3 extends over 13 amino acids. The DNA of the CDR3 is TGCAGCGTTACCGGGCAGCTGGGAGAGACCCAGTACTTC. Its translation is CSVTGQLGETQYF.

J is TRBJ1-2 and V is TRBV28; D is possibly TRBD1 (6 bases). The germline gives CDR1 MDHEN, CDR2 SYDVKM. V was cut by 3 bases and J by 3 bases, with 14 bases left in between. This CDR3 has 15 residues. The CDR3 sequence: CASSFGGEGDYGYTF. CDR3 DNA: TGTGCCAGCAGTTTTGGTGGGGAGGGGGACTATGGCTACACCTTC.

This chain connects TRBV6-5 to TRBJ1-2, with 7 bases matching TRBD1. Germline V gives CDR1 MNHEY, CDR2 SVGAGI. V lost 0 bases, J lost 8 bases, and 6 bases stayed unmatched. There are 14 residues in the CDR3. The CDR3 region has the DNA TGTGCCAGCAGTTACTCCGGGACAGAGGGGGGCTACACCTTC. As protein: CASSYSGTEGGYTF.

This clone was recorded a few times. V and J are TRBV15 and TRBJ1-5; 7 positions agree with TRBD1. Germline CDR1 reads LNHNV; CDR2 reads YYDKDF (reference sequence). V was clipped by 2 bases and J by 0 bases; unmatched bases: 7. This CDR3 has 17 residues. DNA of the CDR3: TGTGCCACCAGCAGAAGTTCAGGGGGGACTAGCAATCAGCCCCAGCATTTT. As protein: CATSRSSGGTSNQPQHF.

The CDR3, as DNA: TGTGCCAGCACCTCCACCGGGACAGGGGATAACTATGGCTACACCTTC. Protein product: CASTSTGTGDNYGYTF. This chain links TRBV4-2 with TRBJ1-2; 10 nucleotides agree with TRBD1. Germline-derived CDR1 and CDR2 are LGHNA and YNFKEQ. V shed 7 bases and J 1 base; nucleotides not matched to a gene: 9. The CDR3 extends over 16 amino acids.

V is TRBV7-7 and J is TRBJ2-1; 10 positions agree with TRBD2. From germline, CDR1 is SSHAT and CDR2 FNYEAQ (reference sequence). V shed 5 bases, J shed 4 bases, and the junction held 5 bases outside the gene matches. The CDR3 totals 15 residues. The CDR3 sequence: CASSTGTSVYNEQFF. The CDR3 nucleotides are TGTGCCAGCAGCACCGGGACTAGCGTGTACAATGAGCAGTTCTTC. Full variable domain (outside the CDR3, taken from reference TRBV7-7 and TRBJ2-1): GAGVSQSPRYKVTKRGQDVTLRCDPISSHATLYWYQQALGQGPEFLTYFNYEAQPDKSGLPSDRFSAERPEGSISTLTIQRTEQRDSAMYRCASSTGTSVYNEQFFGPGTRLTVL.

The chain uses TRBV19 and TRBJ2-1; 9 bases are shared with TRBD1. The length of the CDR3 is 15 residues. Germline V gene sequence: CDR1 LNHDA, CDR2 SQIVND (reference sequence). Germline trimming cut 7 bases from V and 2 bases from J; bases unmatched to any gene: 6. Written as DNA, the CDR3 is TGTGCCAGTACCGTCACAGGGGGCCCCTACAATGAGCAGTTCTTC. Its protein product is CASTVTGGPYNEQFF.

The table lists this clone with a few counts. The chain links TRBV29-1 to TRBJ1-1; 7 bases are a match to TRBD1. Per germline, CDR1 SQVTM and CDR2 ANQGSEA. V shed 1 base, J shed 0 bases, and the junction held 2 bases outside the gene matches. CDR3 length: 14 amino acids. CDR3 in amino acids: CSVEGDSMNTEAFF. In DNA form, the CDR3 reads TGCAGCGTTGAAGGGGACAGCATGAACACTGAAGCTTTCTTT.

The gene calls are TRBV28 and TRBJ1-1, with 8 bases identical to TRBD1. Germline trimming cut 5 bases from V and 4 bases from J; bases unmatched to any gene: 15. Germline V gene data show CDR1 as MDHEN and CDR2 as SYDVKM. The CDR3 sequence is 17 residues long. Here the CDR3 reads CASSTVPGQDGSTEAFF. In nucleotides, the CDR3 is TGTGCCAGCAGTACCGTCCCGGGACAGGATGGAAGCACTGAAGCTTTCTTT.

This chain connects TRBV18 to TRBJ2-7; maybe TRBD1 (5 bases). The CDR3 totals 15 residues. Trimming shortened V by 4 bases and J by 2 bases, and 15 bases separated the two germline ends. Germline-derived CDR1 and CDR2 are KGHSH and LQKENI. CDR3 DNA: TGTGCCAGCTCACGGGATCAGGGTCTCACCTACGAGCAGTACTTC. Protein: CASSRDQGLTYEQYF.

The chain uses TRBV7-9 and TRBJ2-7; no clear D. CDR1 is SEHNR and CDR2 is FQNEAQ in the germline V gene (reference sequence). The V end lost 6 bases, the J end lost 2 bases, and 17 bases lay between the germline ends. The CDR3 is 15 amino acids. This chain's CDR3 is CASRPLGQVTYEQYF. For the CDR3, the DNA is TGTGCCAGCAGACCCCTAGGGCAGGTGACCTACGAGCAGTACTTC.

The genes are TRBV5-1 and TRBJ2-7; no reliable D call. V was clipped by 4 bases and J by 5 bases, with 19 bases between them. Germline CDR1 and CDR2: SGHRS and YFSETQ. CDR3 length: 15 residues. The CDR3 is CASSRAIGSIDEQYF. The CDR3 DNA is TGCGCCAGCAGCCGTGCTATAGGTAGTATTGACGAGCAGTACTTC.

This sequence joins TRBV28 and TRBJ2-7, with unresolved D. V lost 3 bases to trimming and J lost 7 bases, with 10 bases between them. CDR1 is MDHEN, CDR2 SYDVKM, per germline. The CDR3 is 12 amino acids. The CDR3 sequence is CASSFSPREQYF. The CDR3 nucleotides read TGTGCCAGCAGTTTCTCCCCGCGTGAGCAGTACTTC.

The chain carries TRBV6-1 and TRBJ2-7, with 7 bases identical to TRBD1. The CDR3 extends over 14 amino acids. Germline V gene lookup returns CDR1 MNHNS and CDR2 SASEGT. J gave up 0 bases and V 7 bases, and 6 bases lay outside the gene matches. The DNA for the CDR3 is TGTGCCAGCAAGATACAGGGGAGCTCCTACGAGCAGTACTTC. Translation: CASKIQGSSYEQYF.

The rearrangement uses TRBV11-3 and TRBJ1-1, with 7 bases lining up with TRBD1. Trimming took 1 base from V and 4 from J; bases not matched to a gene: 6. Germline CDR1 is SGHNT and CDR2 is YENEEA. The CDR3 spans 15 residues. Here the CDR3 DNA reads TGTGCCAGCAGCTTAGGAGGGGGCGCGGCCACTGAAGCTTTCTTT. Amino acid sequence: CASSLGGGAATEAFF.

Here the CDR3 DNA reads TGTGCCAGCAGTTACCCCGGGACAGGATTGCTGTTTTTT. This codes for CASSYPGTGLLFF. The chain links TRBV6-5 to TRBJ2-2; 8 bases align to TRBD1. After removal of 2 bases from V and 13 bases from J, the junction contained 6 bases not matched to a gene. The CDR3 spans 13 residues. The germline V gene has CDR1 MNHEY and CDR2 SVGAGI.

This clone was seen a handful of times. The CDR3 DNA reads as TGCGCCAGCAGCCGGGACTGGAACACCGGGGAGCTGTTTTTT. Protein: CASSRDWNTGELFF. The chain has TRBV10-1 and TRBJ2-2; tentative D call: TRBD2 (6 bases). V was shortened by 6 bases and J by 1 base, with 9 bases between the two germline ends. Germline loops: CDR1 WNHNN, CDR2 SYGVQD (reference sequence). This CDR3 is built from 14 residues.

The chain uses TRBV18 and TRBJ1-5; D ambiguous. Germline-derived CDR1 and CDR2 are KGHSH and LQKENI. V shed 3 bases and J shed 0 bases, with 6 bases lying between them. The length of the CDR3 is 14 residues. CDR3 residues: CASSPINSNQPQHF. The CDR3 nucleotides read TGTGCCAGCTCACCTATCAATAGCAATCAGCCCCAGCATTTT. Based on the CDR3 plus reference TRBV18 and TRBJ1-5, the full variable domain is NAGVMQNPRHLVRRRGQEARLRCSPMKGHSHVYWYRQLPEEGLKFMVYLQKENIIDESGMPKERFSAEFPKEGPSILRIQQVVRGDSAAYFCASSPINSNQPQHFGDGTRLSIL.

The chain has TRBV6-5 and TRBJ2-7; TRBD2 matches at 9 bases. The V gene end was trimmed by 2 bases and the J gene end by 2 bases; junction bases not matched to a gene: 4. The CDR3 loop spans 15 amino acids. Germline lookup yields CDR1 MNHEY and CDR2 SVGAGI. CDR3 loop: CASSYEASGTYEQYF. CDR3 DNA sequence: TGTGCCAGCAGTTACGAGGCTAGCGGGACCTACGAGCAGTACTTC.

This chain connects TRBV2 to TRBJ1-5; possibly TRBD1 for D (5 bases). This CDR3 spans 13 amino acids. In germline, CDR1 is SNHLY, CDR2 FYNNEI. Between the trimmed V and J ends, which lost 7 bases and 5 bases, there was a span of 12 bases. The CDR3 region is CASTRDRDQPQHF. The CDR3 DNA reads TGTGCCAGCACCCGGGACCGAGATCAGCCCCAGCATTTT. Full variable domain (remainder filled in from reference TRBV2 and TRBJ1-5): EPEVTQTPSHQVTQMGQEVILRCVPISNHLYFYWYRQILGQKVEFLVSFYNNEISEKSEIFDDQFSVERPDGSNFTLKIRSTKLEDSAMYFCASTRDRDQPQHFGDGTRLSIL.

The chain recombines TRBV6-4 with TRBJ1-2; D uncertain. The CDR3 sequence is 14 residues long. Deletions cut 2 bases from V and 5 bases from J, with 12 bases between. Germline loops: CDR1 MRHNA, CDR2 SNTAGT. CDR3 in DNA: TGTGCCAGCAGTGACGGAGGGAGTGGGTATGGCTACACCTTC. The encoded protein is CASSDGGSGYGYTF.

V is TRBV28 and J is TRBJ2-1; 8 bases align to TRBD2. Germline V lookup: CDR1 MDHEN, CDR2 SYDVKM. Trimming at V came to 4 bases and at J to 10 bases, leaving 12 bases not matched to a gene. This CDR3 region has 15 residues. The CDR3 region is CASSYPGGGAGEQFF. The CDR3 DNA follows: TGTGCCAGCAGTTACCCCGGGGGGGGAGCAGGGGAGCAGTTCTTC.

V is TRBV6-6 and J is TRBJ1-5; TRBD1 aligns across 7 bases. Germline CDR1 and CDR2: MNHNY and SVGAGI (reference sequence). CDR3 length: 16 residues. V lost 0 bases to trimming and J lost 7 bases; unmatched junction nucleotides: 9. The CDR3 sequence is CASSYSRQGGGQPQHF. For the CDR3, the DNA is TGTGCCAGCAGTTACTCGAGGCAGGGGGGGGGACAGCCCCAGCATTTT.

V gene TRBV4-3 combines with J gene TRBJ2-1; TRBD2 aligns across 13 bases. The CDR3 totals 18 residues. Germline CDR1 and CDR2: LGHNA and YSLEER. V lost 2 bases to trimming and J lost 4 bases; unmatched junction nucleotides: 8. The CDR3 region is CASSQRLAGGPPYNEQFF. CDR3 in DNA: TGCGCCAGCAGCCAAAGACTAGCGGGAGGCCCCCCATACAATGAGCAGTTCTTC.

The CDR3 spells CASNLNLGDYGYTF. CDR3 nucleotide sequence: TGTGCCAGCAACCTTAATCTTGGGGACTATGGCTACACCTTC. The chain employs TRBV6-1 and TRBJ1-2; D uncertain. Trimming pared 7 bases from V and 3 bases from J, leaving 15 bases between. Germline V gene lookup returns CDR1 MNHNS and CDR2 SASEGT. This CDR3 contains 14 residues.

The chain has TRBV2 and TRBJ1-5, with TRBD1 matching 7 bases. Losses at the gene ends were 6 bases for V and 1 base for J; bases not matched to a gene: 9. Germline CDR1 reads SNHLY; CDR2 reads FYNNEI. The CDR3 has 16 amino acids. Here the CDR3 reads CASRGDREESNQPQHF. The CDR3 nucleotides read TGTGCCAGCAGGGGCGACAGGGAGGAAAGCAATCAGCCCCAGCATTTT.

This chain links TRBV6-5 with TRBJ2-7, with 8 bases identical to TRBD2. CDR3 size: 15 residues. Germline V gene lookup returns CDR1 MNHEY and CDR2 SVGAGI. The V segment lost 0 bases and the J segment 2 bases; nucleotides outside the gene matches: 3. CDR3 in DNA: TGTGCCAGCAGTTACTCGATAGCGGGGCCCTACGAGCAGTACTTC. Protein product: CASSYSIAGPYEQYF.

The chain employs TRBV4-2 and TRBJ2-7; possibly TRBD2 for D (7 bases). V was shortened by 3 bases and J by 1 base, with 13 bases between the two germline ends. In germline, CDR1 is LGHNA, CDR2 YNFKEQ. The CDR3 length is 15 residues. The CDR3 nucleotides read TGTGCCAGCAGCCATTTAGGGGGAGGGTCCTACGAGCAGTACTTC. This gives the protein CASSHLGGGSYEQYF.

The V call is TRBV7-8, the J call TRBJ2-7; 8 positions match TRBD1. CDR1 SGHVS and CDR2 FQNEAQ come from the germline V gene. With V trimmed by 3 bases and J by 4 bases, 5 bases remained unmatched. This CDR3 is built from 14 residues. The CDR3 nucleotides read TGTGCCAGCAGCTTCGCGGGGACAGGTTACGAGCAGTACTTC. Protein product: CASSFAGTGYEQYF. Full variable domain (remainder filled in from reference TRBV7-8 and TRBJ2-7): GAGVSQSPRYKVAKRGQDVALRCDPISGHVSLFWYQQALGQGPEFLTYFQNEAQLDKSGLPSDRFFAERPEGSVSTLKIQRTQQEDSAVYLCASSFAGTGYEQYFGPGTRLTVT.